Below are 20 T cell receptor beta chains sequenced from a single sample in a study of shared clonotypes between healthy human individuals. The table came from immunoSEQ multiplex PCR; TCRdb's copy has only in-frame clones and leaves some out. The sample holds approximately 400,000 clones, approximately 96% seen once. The sample comprised memory CD8+ T cells sorted from blood. As to subset: CD45RO+ cells pooled with CCR7-negative TemRA cells. These receptors were collected from a man in his thirties or forties in good health.

The chain joins TRBV23-1 to TRBJ2-5; the D is unclear. TRBV23-1 is recorded as an ORF, its role being uncertain. Trimming removed 4 bases at V and 5 bases at J, with 8 bases between. This CDR3 spans 12 amino acids. The CDR3 sequence is CASSRRGETQYF. The CDR3 nucleotides read TGCGCCAGCAGTCGGCGTGGGGAGACCCAGTACTTC.

The chain joins TRBV7-9 to TRBJ2-7; 11 nucleotides match TRBD2. The CDR3 is 16 amino acids. CDR1 SEHNR and CDR2 FQNEAQ come from the germline V gene (reference sequence). V shed 2 bases, J shed 3 bases, and the junction held 6 bases outside the gene matches. The CDR3 nucleotides are TGTGCCAGCAGCTTAAACAGGGGGACTAGCGGCTACGAGCAGTACTTC. It encodes CASSLNRGTSGYEQYF. The full variable domain, with the rest looked up from reference TRBV7-9 and TRBJ2-7, is DTGVSQNPRHKITKRGQNVTFRCDPISEHNRLYWYRQTLGQGPEFLTYFQNEAQLEKSRLLSDRFSAERPKGSFSTLEIQRTEQGDSAMYLCASSLNRGTSGYEQYFGPGTRLTVT.

The chain employs TRBV19 and TRBJ1-1; TRBD1 might be the D (6 bases). Trimming pared 5 bases from V and 4 bases from J, leaving 20 bases between. The CDR3 totals 16 residues. Germline V lookup: CDR1 LNHDA, CDR2 SQIVND (reference sequence). CDR3 nucleotides: TGTGCCAGTAGTCCCCCCCCGGCGCTCAGGGGCACTGAAGCTTTCTTT. This translates into CASSPPPALRGTEAFF.

The chain links TRBV29-1 to TRBJ2-1, with 10 positions matching TRBD1. Germline assignment: CDR1 SQVTM and CDR2 ANQGSEA. V lost 4 bases, J lost 7 bases, and 10 bases stayed unmatched. The CDR3 covers 15 residues. The CDR3 sequence: CSVVTGTGVGNEQFF. The CDR3 coding sequence is TGCAGCGTTGTGACCGGGACAGGGGTTGGGAATGAGCAGTTCTTC.

CDR3 amino acids: CASKFRPQETQYF. Written as DNA, the CDR3 is TGTGCCAGCAAGTTTCGTCCCCAAGAGACCCAGTACTTC. The chain carries TRBV28 and TRBJ2-5; the D is unclear. This CDR3 has 13 amino acids. Trimming took off 7 bases at V and 1 base at J, with 10 bases between the two ends. Germline CDR1 MDHEN, CDR2 SYDVKM.

The rearrangement joins TRBV7-3 to TRBJ2-1; possible D gene TRBD2, 6 bases. CDR1 is SGHTA and CDR2 is FQGTGA in the germline V gene. V gave up 3 bases and J gave up 4 bases, with 7 bases separating them. The CDR3 is made up of 13 amino acids. This CDR3 reads CASSLDYYNEQFF. The CDR3 DNA reads TGTGCCAGCAGCTTGGACTATTACAATGAGCAGTTCTTC.

This rearrangement joins TRBV5-1 to TRBJ2-3; 10 bases line up with TRBD2. The V gene's germline CDR1 is SGHRS and CDR2 YFSETQ. Trimming cost V 2 bases and J 2 bases; bases outside gene matches: 8. CDR3 size: 17 residues. CDR3 in amino acids: CASSLVGLAEYTDTQYF. Written as DNA, the CDR3 is TGCGCCAGCAGCTTAGTTGGACTAGCGGAGTACACAGATACGCAGTATTTT.

The chain employs TRBV27 and TRBJ1-1; no clear D. CDR1 MNHEY and CDR2 SMNVEV come from the germline V gene (reference sequence). Trimming removed 1 base at V and 1 base at J, with 7 bases between. CDR3 length: 14 residues. The CDR3 spells CASSLFSENTEAFF. Written as DNA, the CDR3 is TGTGCCAGCAGTTTATTTTCAGAGAACACTGAAGCTTTCTTT.

J is TRBJ2-3 and V is TRBV7-9, with D perhaps matching TRBD1 or TRBD2 (5 bases each). The CDR3 has 17 amino acids. Germline lookup yields CDR1 SEHNR and CDR2 FQNEAQ (reference sequence). The ends were cut back, 0 bases at V and 0 bases at J, with 13 bases in the middle. The DNA of the CDR3 is TGTGCCAGCAGCTTAGCCGGGACGGGTTTTAGCACAGATACGCAGTATTTT. Encoded protein: CASSLAGTGFSTDTQYF.

The count of this clone is one. The V gene is TRBV30, the J gene TRBJ1-3; D is undetermined. Germline V gene data show CDR1 as GTSNPN and CDR2 as SVGIG (reference sequence). The CDR3 has 14 amino acids. Trimming removed 2 bases from V and 0 bases from J, with 8 bases in between. The CDR3 DNA reads TGTGCCTGGAGTAAGCCGTACTCTGGAAACACCATATATTTT. Encoded protein: CAWSKPYSGNTIYF.

The chain employs TRBV5-1 and TRBJ2-7; D perhaps matches TRBD2 (5 bases). The CDR3 length is 14 residues. Trimming stripped 4 bases from V and 0 bases from J, with 11 bases between. Germline assignment: CDR1 SGHRS and CDR2 YFSETQ. This CDR3 is CASSLGRGSYEQYF. CDR3 in DNA: TGCGCCAGCAGCCTCGGACGGGGCTCCTACGAGCAGTACTTC. Full variable domain (remainder filled in from reference TRBV5-1 and TRBJ2-7): KAGVTQTPRYLIKTRGQQVTLSCSPISGHRSVSWYQQTPGQGLQFLFEYFSETQRNKGNFPGRFSGRQFSNSRSEMNVSTLELGDSALYLCASSLGRGSYEQYFGPGTRLTVT.

The J gene is TRBJ2-1, the V gene TRBV18; D is ambiguous. Germline V lookup: CDR1 KGHSH, CDR2 LQKENI. The CDR3 covers 15 residues. V was shortened by 6 bases and J by 0 bases, with 12 bases between the two germline ends. CDR3 region: CASSLTRTSYNEQFF. CDR3 nucleotide sequence: TGTGCCAGCTCTCTAACACGGACCTCCTACAATGAGCAGTTCTTC.

The CDR3 loop is CASSLYPGTVYGAGELFF. The CDR3 DNA follows: TGTGCCAGCAGCTTATACCCAGGGACGGTTTACGGGGCCGGGGAGCTGTTTTTT. The V and J genes are TRBV7-6 and TRBJ2-2; D may match TRBD1 or TRBD2 (5 bases each). Germline V lookup: CDR1 SGHVS, CDR2 FNYEAQ. V was clipped by 2 bases and J by 6 bases, with 22 bases between them. The CDR3 contains 18 residues. Full variable domain (remainder filled in from reference TRBV7-6 and TRBJ2-2): GAGVSQSPRYKVTKRGQDVALRCDPISGHVSLYWYRQALGQGPEFLTYFNYEAQQDKSGLPNDRFSAERPEGSISTLTIQRTEQRDSAMYRCASSLYPGTVYGAGELFFGEGSRLTVL.

V usage is TRBV5-6 and J usage is TRBJ2-4; D is unresolved. Germline V gives CDR1 SGHDT, CDR2 YYEEEE. This CDR3 contains 15 residues. V was pared by 4 bases and J by 0 bases, with 11 bases between. The CDR3: CASSPMLLAKNIQYF. CDR3 nucleotide sequence: TGTGCCAGCAGCCCAATGCTACTAGCCAAAAACATTCAGTACTTC.

The rearrangement links TRBV7-2 to TRBJ2-1, with 12 nucleotides matching TRBD2. V dropped 4 bases and J dropped 4; count of bases not matched to a gene: 5. The CDR3 extends over 16 amino acids. CDR1 and CDR2 from the germline V gene are SGHTA and FQGNSA. The CDR3 bases are TGTGCCAGCAGCTCAAAGACTAGCGGGAGTTACAATGAGCAGTTCTTC. Protein sequence: CASSSKTSGSYNEQFF.

The V call is TRBV7-2, the J call TRBJ2-7, with D tentatively TRBD1 or TRBD2 (7 bases each). Germline V CDR1 and CDR2: SGHTA, FQGNSA. This CDR3 comprises 17 residues. Trimming took 4 bases from V and 3 from J, leaving 22 bases between them. The CDR3 DNA is TGTGCCAGCAGCTCCTCGGGGAGGGGGCGGAATTTCTACGAGCAGTACTTC. This gives the protein CASSSSGRGRNFYEQYF.

This chain joins TRBV28 and TRBJ2-1; weak D call: TRBD2 (5 bases). Germline V CDR1 and CDR2: MDHEN, SYDVKM. The CDR3 runs 14 residues. Trimming removed 5 bases at V and 6 bases at J, with 14 bases between. The CDR3 region is CASSPSLGGNEQFF. For the CDR3, the DNA is TGTGCCAGCAGTCCCAGCCTAGGAGGCAATGAGCAGTTCTTC.

The chain carries TRBV7-2 and TRBJ2-2; 8 bases line up with TRBD2. Germline trimming cut 1 base from V and 2 bases from J; bases unmatched to any gene: 3. The V gene's germline CDR1 is SGHTA and CDR2 FQGNSA. The CDR3 is 16 amino acids. DNA of the CDR3: TGTGCCAGCAGCTTAGTGGCGGGAGGAAACACCGGGGAGCTGTTTTTT. It specifies CASSLVAGGNTGELFF. The full variable domain, in which reference TRBV7-2 and TRBJ2-2 provide the parts outside the CDR3, is GAGVSQSPSNKVTEKGKDVELRCDPISGHTALYWYRQSLGQGLEFLIYFQGNSAPDKSGLPSDRFSAERTGGSVSTLTIQRTQQEDSAVYLCASSLVAGGNTGELFFGEGSRLTVL.

V gene TRBV2 combines with J gene TRBJ2-1; TRBD2 matches at 8 bases. Germline V lookup: CDR1 SNHLY, CDR2 FYNNEI. Losses at the gene ends were 6 bases for V and 5 bases for J; bases not matched to a gene: 15. There are 17 residues in the CDR3. CDR3 in amino acids: CASRGTHSGTFNNEQFF. The CDR3 region has the DNA TGTGCCAGCAGAGGGACCCATAGCGGGACCTTCAACAATGAGCAGTTCTTC.

This rearrangement joins TRBV30 to TRBJ1-4; TRBD1 agrees at 8 bases. CDR3 length equals 11 residues. The V gene end was trimmed by 3 bases and the J gene end by 13 bases; junction bases not matched to a gene: 4. CDR1 and CDR2 (germline): GTSNPN, SVGIG (reference sequence). CDR3 sequence reads: CAWRSGTGLFF. The CDR3 region has the DNA TGTGCCTGGAGATCCGGGACAGGACTGTTTTTT. The full variable domain, with the rest looked up from reference TRBV30 and TRBJ1-4, is SQTIHQWPATLVQPVGSPLSLECTVEGTSNPNLYWYRQAAGRGLQLLFYSVGIGQISSEVPQNLSASRPQDRQFILSSKKLLLSDSGFYLCAWRSGTGLFFGSGTQLSVL.